A single sample gave rise to the 17 T cell receptor beta chains below, sequenced in a study of blood T cell repertoires in COVID-19. Assay used: immunoSEQ multiplex PCR; TCRdb lists only in-frame clones, some missing. The sample includes about 200,000 clones, about 85% of them seen just once. Specimen: peripheral blood. All receptors derive from a man between 35 and 55 years old with acute or convalescent COVID-19.

The genes are TRBV5-1 and TRBJ2-7, with a weak D call TRBD1 (5 bases). From germline, CDR1 is SGHRS and CDR2 YFSETQ. This CDR3 region has 15 residues. Trimming shortened V by 4 bases and J by 5 bases, and 19 bases separated the two germline ends. The CDR3 nucleotides are TGCGCCAGCAGCCGTGGAAAGGACCCCAGGGACGAGCAGTACTTC. Its translation is CASSRGKDPRDEQYF.

The rearrangement uses TRBV6-5 and TRBJ2-3, with D possibly TRBD2 on 7 matching bases. The V end was cut by 4 bases, the J end by 0 bases, with 14 bases between. The CDR3 runs to 16 residues. CDR1 and CDR2 (germline): MNHEY, SVGAGI. The CDR3 loop is CASSSGEGGSTDTQYF. In nucleotides, the CDR3 is TGTGCCAGCAGTTCAGGGGAGGGGGGAAGCACAGATACGCAGTATTTT.

This clone was found once. This chain uses TRBV29-1 with TRBJ2-3, with 7 bases aligning to TRBD1. CDR1 and CDR2 (germline): SQVTM, ANQGSEA. The CDR3 spans 17 residues. Unmatched junction bases numbered 13, after V lost 4 bases and J lost 0 bases. CDR3 amino acids: CSVGGTAWPPSTDTQYF. CDR3 DNA: TGCAGCGTTGGGGGGACAGCCTGGCCCCCTAGCACAGATACGCAGTATTTT.

This clone was seen once. Here the CDR3 reads CASKQGSSGNEQFF. The CDR3 DNA reads as TGTGCCAGTAAGCAGGGGTCTAGTGGAAATGAGCAGTTCTTC. The chain links TRBV7-9 to TRBJ2-1; the D gene is possibly TRBD1 (6 bases). Germline CDR1 and CDR2: SEHNR and FQNEAQ (reference sequence). The CDR3 sequence is 14 residues long. Trimming took off 9 bases at V and 7 bases at J, with 19 bases between the two ends.

The V gene is TRBV28, the J gene TRBJ2-7, with 14 bases that match TRBD2. This CDR3 region has 18 residues. CDR1 is MDHEN, CDR2 SYDVKM, per germline. Losses at the gene ends were 3 bases for V and 7 bases for J; bases not matched to a gene: 14. The CDR3 DNA is TGTGCCAGCAGTTTCCCGACTAGCGGGAGGGCCTTATCGTCTGAGCAGTACTTC. As protein: CASSFPTSGRALSSEQYF. The entire variable domain, with the rest obtained from reference TRBV28 and TRBJ2-7, is as follows: DVKVTQSSRYLVKRTGEKVFLECVQDMDHENMFWYRQDPGLGLRLIYFSYDVKMKEKGDIPEGYSVSREKKERFSLILESASTNQTSMYLCASSFPTSGRALSSEQYFGPGTRLTVT.

The chain recombines TRBV7-9 with TRBJ2-4, with D possibly TRBD2 on 6 matching bases. Between the trimmed V and J ends, which lost 2 bases and 7 bases, there was a span of 12 bases. This CDR3 is built from 14 residues. Germline V gene data show CDR1 as SEHNR and CDR2 as FQNEAQ (reference sequence). The CDR3, as DNA: TGTGCCAGCAGCTTATCGGTGGAGGGTAACATTCAGTACTTC. It encodes CASSLSVEGNIQYF.

The genes are TRBV2 and TRBJ2-5; D may be TRBD1 (6 bases). The CDR3 consists of 14 residues. V lost 5 bases, J lost 4 bases, and 14 bases lay in between. CDR1 is SNHLY and CDR2 is FYNNEI in the germline V gene. The CDR3 nucleotides read TGTGCCAGCAGTCCCCCCCCGACAGGAGAGACCCAGTACTTC. Protein product: CASSPPPTGETQYF.

The V and J genes are TRBV5-1 and TRBJ2-5; 7 bases line up with TRBD2. J was trimmed by 4 bases and V by 0 bases; bases with no gene match: 6. Germline assignment: CDR1 SGHRS and CDR2 YFSETQ. The CDR3 contains 15 residues. In DNA, the CDR3 is TGCGCCAGCAGCTTGGGGGTCAGGGAGGGAGAGACCCAGTACTTC. Its protein product is CASSLGVREGETQYF. Filled out from reference TRBV5-1 and TRBJ2-5, the complete variable domain reads KAGVTQTPRYLIKTRGQQVTLSCSPISGHRSVSWYQQTPGQGLQFLFEYFSETQRNKGNFPGRFSGRQFSNSRSEMNVSTLELGDSALYLCASSLGVREGETQYFGPGTRLLVL.

The V call is TRBV20-1, the J call TRBJ2-7, with 7 nucleotides matching TRBD1. In germline, CDR1 is DFQATT, CDR2 SNEGSKA (reference sequence). After removal of 3 bases from V and 3 bases from J, the junction contained 8 bases not matched to a gene. The CDR3 is made up of 14 amino acids. Here the CDR3 reads CSASSGGLDYEQYF. For the CDR3, the DNA is TGCAGTGCTAGTTCAGGGGGTCTTGACTACGAGCAGTACTTC.

This clone showed up just a few times. The genes are TRBV5-1 and TRBJ1-5; D not resolved. The CDR3 is 13 residues long. Trimming shortened V by 4 bases and J by 8 bases, and 13 bases separated the two germline ends. Germline V gene data show CDR1 as SGHRS and CDR2 as YFSETQ. Here the CDR3 DNA reads TGCGCCAGCAGCCCCAGTCCGAATGAGCCCCAGCATTTT. Protein product: CASSPSPNEPQHF. The full variable domain, rest sourced from reference TRBV5-1 and TRBJ1-5, is KAGVTQTPRYLIKTRGQQVTLSCSPISGHRSVSWYQQTPGQGLQFLFEYFSETQRNKGNFPGRFSGRQFSNSRSEMNVSTLELGDSALYLCASSPSPNEPQHFGDGTRLSIL.

This chain links TRBV7-9 with TRBJ2-2; no reliable D call. This CDR3 is 13 amino acids long. CDR1 is SEHNR, CDR2 FQNEAQ, per germline (reference sequence). V lost 0 bases to trimming and J lost 11 bases, with 10 bases between them. As DNA, the CDR3 is TGTGCCAGCAGCTTAGCCCGGGTAGTAGAGCTGTTTTTT. As protein: CASSLARVVELFF.

This sequence joins TRBV28 and TRBJ1-5; 7 bases fit TRBD1. The germline CDR1 and CDR2 sequences are MDHEN and SYDVKM. The CDR3 is 14 amino acids. J lost 6 bases, V lost 5 bases, and 7 bases had no gene match. The CDR3 DNA sequence: TGTGCCAGCAGTGGAGGGGGCGAATCTCAGCCCCAGCATTTT. Its protein is CASSGGGESQPQHF.

The chain uses TRBV19 and TRBJ1-5; D remains unclear. CDR1 LNHDA and CDR2 SQIVND come from the germline V gene (reference sequence). V was cut by 3 bases and J by 4 bases, with 10 bases left in between. The CDR3 spans 14 residues. For the CDR3, the DNA is TGTGCCAGTAGTATTTCAGTGTCAAATCAGCCCCAGCATTTT. As protein: CASSISVSNQPQHF.

The genes are TRBV2 and TRBJ1-2; D ambiguous. Germline CDR1 and CDR2: SNHLY and FYNNEI. This CDR3 has 13 amino acids. Trimming shortened V by 1 base and J by 6 bases, and 9 bases separated the two germline ends. This CDR3 reads CASSEGVEHGYTF. DNA of the CDR3: TGTGCCAGCAGTGAAGGTGTCGAGCATGGCTACACCTTC. The full variable domain, its missing parts supplied by reference TRBV2 and TRBJ1-2, is EPEVTQTPSHQVTQMGQEVILRCVPISNHLYFYWYRQILGQKVEFLVSFYNNEISEKSEIFDDQFSVERPDGSNFTLKIRSTKLEDSAMYFCASSEGVEHGYTFGSGTRLTVV.

The chain couples TRBV6-5 to TRBJ1-3, with D possibly TRBD1 on 6 matching bases. The V end was cut by 4 bases, the J end by 0 bases, with 13 bases between. Germline V gives CDR1 MNHEY, CDR2 SVGAGI. There are 16 residues in the CDR3. CDR3 nucleotide sequence: TGTGCCAGCAGTTTCACAGGGCCTTCCTCTGGAAACACCATATATTTT. Translating gives CASSFTGPSSGNTIYF.

V and J are TRBV7-7 and TRBJ2-3; tentatively, D is TRBD1 (6 bases). The V end was cut by 2 bases, the J end by 0 bases, with 9 bases between. The CDR3 runs to 15 residues. Per the germline V gene, CDR1 is SSHAT and CDR2 is FNYEAQ (reference sequence). CDR3: CASSLQGLSTDTQYF. The CDR3 DNA reads TGTGCCAGCAGCTTACAGGGGCTAAGCACAGATACGCAGTATTTT.

The chain carries TRBV29-1 and TRBJ2-1, with 12 bases matching TRBD1. CDR1 and CDR2 (germline): SQVTM, ANQGSEA. Trimming removed 4 bases from V and 6 bases from J; junction bases left unmatched: 16. This CDR3 spans 18 amino acids. The CDR3 loop is CSVATGTGGVGTTNEQFF. The CDR3 region has the DNA TGCAGCGTTGCTACCGGGACAGGGGGCGTAGGGACTACCAATGAGCAGTTCTTC.